The 9 T cell receptor beta chains in this list originate from one sample, sequenced in a study of shared clonotypes between healthy human individuals. The method was immunoSEQ multiplex PCR; TCRdb's version includes in-frame clones alone and lacks a portion of them. In the table there are some 630,000 clones, 90% to 97% of which are singletons. Naive-designated CD8 cells lacked CD45RO, were positively enriched for CCR7, and omitted terminally differentiated effector memory CD45RA+ cells. The specimen was naive CD8+ T cells sorted from blood. The receptor set was obtained from a woman aged 25 to 39 in good health.

The chain combines TRBV25-1 with TRBJ2-7, with TRBD1 as a possible D gene (6 bases). Germline CDR1 is MGHDK and CDR2 is SYGVNS. The CDR3 runs 13 residues. V shed 2 bases and J shed 3 bases, with 8 bases lying between them. CDR3 coding DNA: TGTGCCAGCAGTGAAACGGGACACTACGAGCAGTACTTC. It specifies CASSETGHYEQYF.

This chain links TRBV28 with TRBJ1-2, with D unresolved. The CDR3 runs 14 residues. The germline V gene encodes CDR1 MDHEN and CDR2 SYDVKM. Deletions cut 4 bases from V and 8 bases from J, with 17 bases between. CDR3 coding DNA: TGTGCCAGCAGTTACGCTCCCAGCTCTGGAGGCTACACCTTC. Amino acid sequence: CASSYAPSSGGYTF.

The chain combines TRBV5-6 with TRBJ2-2; 8 bases line up with TRBD2. Germline trimming cut 6 bases from V and 5 bases from J; bases unmatched to any gene: 6. The CDR3 runs 14 residues. The germline CDR1 and CDR2 sequences are SGHDT and YYEEEE. DNA of the CDR3: TGTGCCAGCATCCCCGGGGGGGTAACCGGGGAGCTGTTTTTT. It yields the protein CASIPGGVTGELFF.

V usage is TRBV4-1 and J usage is TRBJ2-7; the D gene could be TRBD1 or TRBD2 (5 bases each). CDR1 is MGHRA and CDR2 is YSYEKL in the germline V gene. This CDR3 has 14 amino acids. Trimming stripped 3 bases from V and 7 bases from J, with 16 bases between. The CDR3: CASSQDTGVREQYF. For the CDR3, the DNA is TGCGCCAGCAGCCAGGACACCGGGGTGAGGGAGCAGTACTTC.

The chain couples TRBV27 to TRBJ2-5; D call uncertain. The CDR3 covers 14 residues. From germline, CDR1 is MNHEY and CDR2 SMNVEV (reference sequence). V lost 0 bases and J lost 4, with 9 bases in between. The CDR3: CASSLSYPGETQYF. The CDR3 DNA is TGTGCCAGCAGTTTATCGTATCCCGGAGAGACCCAGTACTTC.

This clone was found a few times. The V call is TRBV18, the J call TRBJ2-7, with 7 bases that match TRBD1. V lost 3 bases, J lost 3 bases, and 11 bases stayed unmatched. CDR3 length equals 16 residues. Germline-derived CDR1 and CDR2 are KGHSH and LQKENI. The CDR3 is CASSPPDRAHLYEQYF. As DNA, the CDR3 is TGTGCCAGCTCACCGCCCGACAGGGCCCACCTCTACGAGCAGTACTTC.

The chain combines TRBV27 with TRBJ2-7; D possibly corresponds to TRBD2 (5 bases). Germline CDR1 reads MNHEY; CDR2 reads SMNVEV (reference sequence). Trimming stripped 5 bases from V and 7 bases from J, with 9 bases between. The CDR3 totals 11 residues. CDR3: CASSAGMEQYF. CDR3 sequence (DNA): TGTGCCAGCAGTGCCGGGATGGAGCAGTACTTC.

Note on this clone: Other DNA variants within this sample encode the same CDR3. The J gene is TRBJ1-2, the V gene TRBV7-9, with 7 bases aligning to TRBD1. Germline V gene data show CDR1 as SEHNR and CDR2 as FQNEAQ (reference sequence). CDR3 length equals 14 residues. V shed 0 bases, J shed 8 bases, and the junction held 6 bases outside the gene matches. CDR3 sequence: CASSLADRVYGYTF. The DNA for the CDR3 is TGTGCCAGCAGCTTAGCTGACAGGGTTTACGGCTACACCTTC.

The chain uses TRBV28 and TRBJ1-1; D is unresolved. The V and J ends lost 1 base and 6 bases respectively, with 9 bases between them. CDR3 size: 13 residues. Germline V CDR1 and CDR2: MDHEN, SYDVKM. In DNA form, the CDR3 reads TGTGCCAGCAGTTTATACCAGCATCCTGAAGCTTTCTTT. It specifies CASSLYQHPEAFF.